This TCR beta chain originates from a study of chemoradiotherapy in HPV16-positive cancers. Clones were read by immunoSEQ multiplex PCR, and TCRdb kept only the in-frame ones, dropping some. The data show 9,500 to 12,000 clones, roughly 92% seen once. Sequencing used blood, obtained from a patient who underwent chemoradiotherapy. This receptor was obtained from a human donor with HPV-associated anogenital cancer.

This CDR3 is CASRTSSSGPYEQYF. Here the CDR3 DNA reads TGTGCCAGCAGGACGAGCTCTTCAGGGCCCTACGAGCAGTACTTC. The V gene is TRBV6-5, the J gene TRBJ2-7; possibly TRBD1 for D (5 bases). The V gene's germline CDR1 is MNHEY and CDR2 SVGAGI. V lost 6 bases to trimming and J lost 2 bases, with 17 bases between them. This CDR3 spans 15 amino acids.